Listed below are T cell receptor beta chains from one sample, sequenced in a study of blood T cells in healthy people across ages. TCRdb re-called the 5' RACE reads with MiXCR, one entry per CDR3 protein. The data show hundreds of thousands of distinct CDR3 sequences, with approximately 29% seen just once and 15% held by the top ten. Sample: blood. The receptors shown here come from a woman of 80 years or more in good health. CDR3s leave out the opening cysteine and the closing phenylalanine or tryptophan.

>TRBV7-8
ASSPTSGHNEQF
>TRBV5-1
ASSLTVSYNEQF
>TRBV7-6
ASSAAPSFSYEQY
>TRBV7-3
ASSLRQGTQY
>TRBV7-2
ASSLATAGRGEQF
>TRBV12-3/TRBV12-4
ASSLFGQGEDEQY
>TRBV7-8
ASSYRTSAHEQY
>TRBV4-3
ASSQEPRNYEQY
>TRBV28
ASSLAPGANVLT
>TRBV7-9
ASSPAGSSTDTQY
>TRBV3-1
ASSQASRGSSQY
>TRBV7-9
ASSLVPPWVNNEQF
>TRBV29-1
SVEDLRRARETQY
>TRBV14
ASSQRLADTQY
>TRBV29-1
SVEPASGGASYNEQF
>TRBV5-1
ASSRGQIQETQY
>TRBV7-8
ASSLDMGGSYEQY
>TRBV7-2
ASSLWVTGGGEAF
>TRBV20-1
SARVELAGKYNEQF
>TRBV6-1
ASSPRTDNTDTQY
>TRBV10-3
AISDQRANYGYT
>TRBV7-9
AISSASSGVRTDTQY
>TRBV30
AWRRDRGETQY
>TRBV20-1
SARGVVAGSSTDTQY
>TRBV4-3
ASSQEFTYEQY
>TRBV30
AWSRGDGGGFEAF
>TRBV6-2/TRBV6-3
ASSRVGREWSANNEQF
>TRBV20-1
SARKGIGPLH
>TRBV2
ASSPIAHSNQPQH
>TRBV5-1
ASSGAGGHEQY
>TRBV7-9
ASSSPRGLATKNEQF
>TRBV5-6
ASSLGSTNYGYT
>TRBV2
ASSLQGSNTEAF
>TRBV12-3/TRBV12-4
ASSTLGQGQY
>TRBV20-1
GGRQGAYGYT
>TRBV7-2
ASSPDRYYT
>TRBV4-3
ASSQGGRGETQY
>TRBV6-1
ASSEAGQGTPEQY
>TRBV7-9
ASSLVTASYGYT
>TRBV10-3
AISESLDRDYGYT
>TRBV5-4
ASSSSGQGTEKLF
>TRBV4-1
ASSHDRGYEQY
>TRBV6-1
ASSELRGAGGYT
>TRBV5-5
ASSSLSNAVSEAF
>TRBV14
ASSLQPWGSRPYNEQF
>TRBV20-1
SASGGWGDSGANVLT
>TRBV13
ASSSAGATYNERY
>TRBV11-2
ASSLAGDSYNEQF
>TRBV28
ASRRTSGLKETQY
>TRBV7-2
ASSTDQGRMDTEAF
>TRBV7-2
ASSLVGLAVIQETQY
>TRBV7-2
ASSTLNEQF
>TRBV5-1
ASSLGGHQPQH
>TRBV29-1
SVEGTTARSTDTQY
>TRBV5-1
ASKGTDNYEQY
>TRBV20-1
SARDFSGTDTQY
>TRBV28
ASNPRLGPINQPQH